This TCR beta chain is drawn from a study of cytomegalovirus exposure and HLA in healthy donors. The germline V gene encodes CDR1 SGHNT and CDR2 YYREEE (reference sequence). This CDR3 contains 16 residues. Trimming took 3 bases from V and 5 from J, leaving 15 bases between them. Concerning this clone: The antigen is not known.

Overall study results and limits: Reportedly, a later analysis found an Asian-associated ancestry cluster had fewer N-insertions than the approximately 670-donor mean. In vitro confirmation showed three CMV-associated chains to be CMV antigen specific.

Primers included in the PCR were 60 Vbeta and 13 Jbeta primers. The table came from immunoSEQ multiplex PCR; TCRdb's copy has only in-frame clones and leaves some out. The sample yields over 150,000 clones, about three quarters seen once. The rearrangement uses TRBV5-4 and TRBJ1-6; possibly TRBD1 for D (5 bases). Sequenced material: PBMCs. This TCR was recovered from a man between 18 and 35 years old in good health and CMV-seronegative. For the CDR3, the DNA is TGTGCCAGCAGCTCCCCCATAGGGGCCAATAATTCACCCCTCCACTTT. Translation: CASSSPIGANNSPLHF.